Detailed here is one T cell receptor beta chain. Its antigen is still unknown. These data come from a study of cytomegalovirus exposure and HLA in healthy donors. General study findings and limits: A later analysis associated some 16,000 TCR beta sequences with HLA alleles at a 0.05 false discovery rate. As a later analysis showed, a missense DCLRE1C variant was linked to trimming of TCR beta V- and J-genes. Associated with cytomegalovirus, according to the listing, were some 150 TCR beta chains. The authors considered a cluster of highly shared sequence variants likely to be a sequencing artifact.

The CDR3 has 10 residues. Trimming cost V 8 bases and J 10 bases, with 9 bases left between them. Germline CDR1 is MNHNS and CDR2 is SASEGT. The PCR made use of 60 Vbeta and 13 Jbeta primers. Profiling relied on immunoSEQ multiplex PCR, and the TCRdb table lists in-frame clones only, not all of them. The profile shows fewer than 130,000 clones, 55% to 65% of them singletons. Material: PBMCs. The gene calls are TRBV6-1 and TRBJ2-1; TRBD2 is a possible D gene (6 bases). This TCR was recovered from a man in his thirties or forties in good health and CMV-seropositive. The CDR3 protein is CASGGQEQFF. As DNA, the CDR3 is TGTGCCAGCGGAGGGCAGGAGCAGTTCTTC.